The 15 T cell receptor beta chains presented below share a single source sample, sequenced in a study of persistence of HIV-infected CD4 T cells. This was the immunoSEQ version 4 assay in survey mode. Produced via immunoSEQ multiplex PCR; TCRdb's table is partial and in-frame only. The sample comprises around 42,000 clones, about 80% of which are singletons, and about 14% rests with the top ten. Cells were stimulated with overlapping HIV-1 Gag 15-mer peptides. CD40L/CD69 double-negative CD45RO-high memory CD4+ T cells were collected. Their cognate antigens are unknown. The sequenced sample was CD4+ T cells sorted from PBMCs after roughly 19-hour stimulation, obtained from a patient who received antiretroviral therapy. These receptors all come from an adult man with HIV who was CMV-seropositive.

The V call is TRBV6-1, the J call TRBJ2-7; 7 bases fit TRBD1. J lost 2 bases, V lost 6 bases, and 7 bases had no gene match. From germline, CDR1 is MNHNS and CDR2 SASEGT. The CDR3 loop spans 14 amino acids. CDR3 sequence: CASRNRGSTYEQYF. CDR3 bases: TGTGCCAGCAGGAACAGGGGTTCGACCTACGAGCAGTACTTC.

The rearrangement links TRBV15 to TRBJ1-5, with no clear D. V was shortened by 0 bases and J by 4 bases, with 16 bases between the two germline ends. The CDR3 has 17 amino acids. From germline, CDR1 is LNHNV and CDR2 YYDKDF (reference sequence). CDR3 nucleotides: TGTGCCACCAGCAGAGATCTGATCCAACGACCTAATCAGCCCCAGCATTTT. Its protein product is CATSRDLIQRPNQPQHF.

This chain connects TRBV7-8 to TRBJ2-2; maybe TRBD1 (5 bases). Germline values: CDR1 SGHVS, CDR2 FQNEAQ. The length of the CDR3 is 15 residues. Trimming stripped 3 bases from V and 3 bases from J, with 11 bases between. The CDR3 loop reads CASSLRQSDTGELFF. The CDR3 coding sequence is TGTGCCAGCAGCTTGAGACAGTCGGACACCGGGGAGCTGTTTTTT.

In this sample, this clone turned up a few times. The chain recombines TRBV19 with TRBJ2-7, with TRBD2 matching 10 bases. The germline V gene has CDR1 LNHDA and CDR2 SQIVND (reference sequence). The CDR3 loop spans 17 amino acids. J lost 1 base, V lost 0 bases, and 6 bases had no gene match. The CDR3 here is CASSIDLSSGRSYEQYF. The CDR3 nucleotides read TGTGCCAGTAGTATAGACCTGAGTAGCGGGAGGTCCTACGAGCAGTACTTC. Full variable domain (missing parts from reference TRBV19 and TRBJ2-7): DGGITQSPKYLFRKEGQNVTLSCEQNLNHDAMYWYRQDPGQGLRLIYYSQIVNDFQKGDIAEGYSVSREKKESFPLTVTSAQKNPTAFYLCASSIDLSSGRSYEQYFGPGTRLTVT.

V usage is TRBV10-2 and J usage is TRBJ2-1, with 10 bases fitting TRBD2. CDR1 is WSHSY, CDR2 SAAADI, per germline. With V trimmed by 6 bases and J by 0 bases, 5 bases remained unmatched. This CDR3 has 16 residues. Here the CDR3 reads CASRELAGSSYNEQFF. DNA for the CDR3: TGCGCCAGCAGGGAACTAGCGGGAAGCTCCTACAATGAGCAGTTCTTC.

The chain recombines TRBV7-9 with TRBJ2-2; TRBD1 might be the D (5 bases). The CDR3 consists of 13 residues. V gave up 5 bases and J gave up 4 bases, with 8 bases separating them. Germline CDR1 and CDR2: SEHNR and FQNEAQ (reference sequence). This chain's CDR3 is CASSATGTGELFF. CDR3 coding DNA: TGTGCCAGCAGCGCAACAGGCACCGGGGAGCTGTTTTTT.

J is TRBJ2-1 and V is TRBV27; 10 nucleotides align to TRBD1. The CDR3 runs to 16 residues. Germline CDR1 and CDR2: MNHEY and SMNVEV (reference sequence). V was pared by 0 bases and J by 9 bases, with 8 bases of the junction left unmatched. The CDR3 protein is CASSLSGTGVRGEQFF. CDR3 DNA: TGTGCCAGCAGTTTATCGGGGACAGGGGTAAGGGGTGAGCAGTTCTTC.

The V gene is TRBV4-2, the J gene TRBJ2-3; tentative D call: TRBD2 (5 bases). Germline V lookup: CDR1 LGHNA, CDR2 YNFKEQ. The V end was cut by 4 bases, the J end by 3 bases, with 11 bases between. This CDR3 spans 14 amino acids. CDR3 loop: CASSPLEGTDTQYF. The CDR3 nucleotides read TGTGCCAGCAGCCCCCTCGAGGGTACAGATACGCAGTATTTT.

The V gene is TRBV7-9, the J gene TRBJ1-2; no reliable D call. Trimming pared 4 bases from V and 8 bases from J, leaving 17 bases between. The germline gives CDR1 SEHNR, CDR2 FQNEAQ (reference sequence). CDR3 length: 14 amino acids. As DNA, the CDR3 is TGTGCCAGCAGCTACGGCCAACCGGCGAGCGGCTACACCTTC. It encodes CASSYGQPASGYTF. Combining the CDR3 with reference TRBV7-9 and TRBJ1-2 gives the whole variable domain DTGVSQNPRHKITKRGQNVTFRCDPISEHNRLYWYRQTLGQGPEFLTYFQNEAQLEKSRLLSDRFSAERPKGSFSTLEIQRTEQGDSAMYLCASSYGQPASGYTFGSGTRLTVV.

This chain connects TRBV7-6 to TRBJ1-6; D is perhaps TRBD1 (5 bases). Germline V gene sequence: CDR1 SGHVS, CDR2 FNYEAQ. The V end lost 0 bases, the J end lost 5 bases, and 8 bases lay between the germline ends. The CDR3 runs to 15 residues. The CDR3 DNA sequence: TGTGCCAGCAGCTTAGCCGGGACGAATAATTCACCCCTCCACTTT. Protein sequence: CASSLAGTNNSPLHF.

The chain employs TRBV5-4 and TRBJ2-1; 9 bases agree with TRBD1. Germline V gene sequence: CDR1 SGHNT, CDR2 YYREEE (reference sequence). This CDR3 has 17 residues. The V segment lost 0 bases and the J segment 4 bases; nucleotides outside the gene matches: 8. The CDR3 loop reads CASSLEKLTGGYNEQFF. CDR3 sequence (DNA): TGTGCCAGCAGCTTGGAGAAATTGACAGGGGGATACAATGAGCAGTTCTTC.

The CDR3 loop is CASSLRPSGNHEQYF. Here the CDR3 DNA reads TGTGCCAGCAGCTTGAGGCCTAGCGGGAACCACGAGCAGTACTTC. The V and J genes are TRBV5-6 and TRBJ2-7; the match to TRBD2 covers 9 bases. The CDR3 runs to 15 residues. Germline trimming cut 1 base from V and 5 bases from J; bases unmatched to any gene: 7. Germline assignment: CDR1 SGHDT and CDR2 YYEEEE.

V usage is TRBV23-1 and J usage is TRBJ1-4; D remains ambiguous. TRBV23-1 is an open reading frame whose function is uncertain. Trimming shortened V by 9 bases and J by 6 bases, and 17 bases separated the two germline ends. CDR3 size: 14 residues. CDR3 in amino acids: CASPPRRSDEKLFF. The CDR3 nucleotides are TGCGCCAGTCCACCTCGGCGTTCAGATGAAAAACTGTTTTTT.

V usage is TRBV28 and J usage is TRBJ2-1, with TRBD2 matching 8 bases. CDR1 is MDHEN and CDR2 is SYDVKM in the germline V gene. The CDR3 runs to 17 residues. V was clipped by 2 bases and J by 0 bases; unmatched bases: 6. CDR3 DNA: TGTGCCAGCAGTTTAGGGACGAGCGGGAGCTCCTACAATGAGCAGTTCTTC. This codes for CASSLGTSGSSYNEQFF. The full variable domain, with the rest looked up from reference TRBV28 and TRBJ2-1, is DVKVTQSSRYLVKRTGEKVFLECVQDMDHENMFWYRQDPGLGLRLIYFSYDVKMKEKGDIPEGYSVSREKKERFSLILESASTNQTSMYLCASSLGTSGSSYNEQFFGPGTRLTVL.

The J gene is TRBJ2-1, the V gene TRBV4-1; D could derive from TRBD1 or TRBD2 (5 bases each). Trimming pared 0 bases from V and 1 base from J, leaving 22 bases between. Germline-derived CDR1 and CDR2 are MGHRA and YSYEKL. The CDR3 has 20 amino acids. CDR3 bases: TGCGCCAGCAGCCAAGACCCCAGGGCTGGGAAGCGGTATTCCTACAATGAGCAGTTCTTC. Translation gives CASSQDPRAGKRYSYNEQFF.